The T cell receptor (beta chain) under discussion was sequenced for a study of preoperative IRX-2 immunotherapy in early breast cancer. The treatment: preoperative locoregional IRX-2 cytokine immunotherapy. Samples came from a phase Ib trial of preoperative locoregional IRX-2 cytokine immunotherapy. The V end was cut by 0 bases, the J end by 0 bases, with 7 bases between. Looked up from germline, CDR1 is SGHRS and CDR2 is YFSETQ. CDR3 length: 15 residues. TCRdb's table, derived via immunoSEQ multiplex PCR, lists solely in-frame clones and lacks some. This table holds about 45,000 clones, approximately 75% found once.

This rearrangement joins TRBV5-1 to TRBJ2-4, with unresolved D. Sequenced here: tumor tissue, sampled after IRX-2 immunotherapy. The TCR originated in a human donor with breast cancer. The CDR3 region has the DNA TGCGCCAGCAGCTTGGCCGGTCTAGCCAAAAACATTCAGTACTTC. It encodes CASSLAGLAKNIQYF. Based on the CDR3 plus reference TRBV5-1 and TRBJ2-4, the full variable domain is KAGVTQTPRYLIKTRGQQVTLSCSPISGHRSVSWYQQTPGQGLQFLFEYFSETQRNKGNFPGRFSGRQFSNSRSEMNVSTLELGDSALYLCASSLAGLAKNIQYFGAGTRLSVL.